The 12 T cell receptor beta chains given below trace back to one sample, sequenced in a study of T cell responses to AZD1222 COVID-19 vaccine. Data came from immunoSEQ multiplex PCR; TCRdb stores just in-frame clones and leaves some out. The table includes over 85,000 clones, around 90% detected once. The source material was peripheral blood, sampled on day 0 of AZD1222 vaccination. Source of these receptors: an adult in good health.

This clone was counted a single time. The rearrangement uses TRBV6-2 or TRBV6-3 and TRBJ2-3; 7 bases line up with TRBD2. This CDR3 has 15 amino acids. The V gene's germline CDR1 is MNHEY and CDR2 SVGEGT. With 5 bases clipped from V and 2 bases from J, the junction kept 7 bases outside the gene matches. The CDR3 here is CASSTPSGNTDTQYF. The DNA for the CDR3 is TGTGCCAGCAGTACCCCTAGCGGAAACACAGATACGCAGTATTTT.

V is TRBV18 and J is TRBJ2-7; 9 bases are a match to TRBD1. CDR3 length: 14 amino acids. The trim removed 3 bases at V and 3 bases at J, leaving 3 bases unmatched. Germline-derived CDR1 and CDR2 are KGHSH and LQKENI. In DNA, the CDR3 is TGTGCCAGCTCACCGCGGGACAGGGACTACGAGCAGTACTTC. Its translation: CASSPRDRDYEQYF.

The chain carries TRBV3-1 (or the pseudogene TRBV3-2) and TRBJ1-1, with D possibly being TRBD1 (6 bases). The germline V gene has CDR1 LGHDT and CDR2 YNNKEL (reference sequence). CDR3 length: 15 residues. V was shortened by 4 bases and J by 1 base, with 13 bases between the two germline ends. CDR3 in DNA: TGTGCCAGCAGCCGGGGGGGGCTTCGGAACACTGAAGCTTTCTTT. Residues: CASSRGGLRNTEAFF.

The chain has TRBV14 and TRBJ2-7; D could derive from TRBD1 or TRBD2 (5 bases each). Germline V lookup: CDR1 SGHDN, CDR2 FVKESK. The V gene lost 0 bases and the J gene lost 8 bases, with 8 bases spanning the gap. The CDR3 consists of 12 residues. The CDR3 loop is CASSQEWGQQYF. In DNA, the CDR3 is TGTGCCAGCAGCCAAGAATGGGGACAGCAGTACTTC.

This chain links TRBV11-2 with TRBJ1-6, with 7 bases aligning to TRBD1. Germline lookup yields CDR1 SGHAT and CDR2 FQNNGV. The V and J ends lost 6 bases and 0 bases, in that order; junction bases with no gene match: 5. This CDR3 is 16 amino acids long. CDR3 residues: CASRRQGGSYNSPLHF. CDR3 DNA: TGTGCCAGCAGGAGACAGGGAGGCTCCTATAATTCACCCCTCCACTTT.

The rearrangement links TRBV3-1 (or the pseudogene TRBV3-2) to TRBJ1-2; D uncertain. The CDR3 consists of 13 residues. Germline V gives CDR1 LGHDT, CDR2 YNNKEL (reference sequence). The V and J ends lost 1 base and 7 bases respectively, with 10 bases between them. CDR3 loop: CASSQAEMTGYTF. The CDR3 region has the DNA TGTGCCAGCAGCCAAGCGGAAATGACTGGCTACACCTTC.

The chain is built from TRBV5-1 and TRBJ1-3; 10 bases fit TRBD1. This CDR3 is 16 amino acids long. J was trimmed by 1 base and V by 0 bases; bases with no gene match: 1. The V gene's germline CDR1 is SGHRS and CDR2 YFSETQ. The CDR3 DNA reads as TGCGCCAGCAGCTTGGGACAGGGGGCATCTGGAAACACCATATATTTT. The encoded protein is CASSLGQGASGNTIYF.

The rearrangement joins TRBV4-1 to TRBJ1-2; D call uncertain. The CDR3 is 14 residues long. V lost 0 bases, J lost 6 bases, and 11 bases lay in between. Per the germline V gene, CDR1 is MGHRA and CDR2 is YSYEKL. The DNA for the CDR3 is TGCGCCAGCAGCCAAGACCCGCGGTCCCATGGCTACACCTTC. This gives the protein CASSQDPRSHGYTF.

The rearrangement joins TRBV19 to TRBJ2-1; D is possibly TRBD1 (5 bases). Trimming pared 1 base from V and 8 bases from J, leaving 15 bases between. CDR3 size: 15 residues. Germline CDR1 is LNHDA and CDR2 is SQIVND (reference sequence). The DNA for the CDR3 is TGTGCCAGTAGTATAGGCAGGGCGCCCCGCGATGAGCAGTTCTTC. Its protein is CASSIGRAPRDEQFF.

The V call is TRBV20-1, the J call TRBJ1-2, with unresolved D. The CDR3 is 11 residues long. The V gene's germline CDR1 is DFQATT and CDR2 SNEGSKA (reference sequence). Trimming removed 7 bases at V and 8 bases at J, with 14 bases between. CDR3 in amino acids: CSDNVRGGYTF. DNA of the CDR3: TGCAGTGACAACGTACGAGGCGGCTACACCTTC.

This sequence joins TRBV11-2 and TRBJ1-3, with 11 bases fitting TRBD1. The ends lost 5 bases at V and 2 bases at J; junction bases unmatched: 5. Germline assignment: CDR1 SGHAT and CDR2 FQNNGV. CDR3 length: 16 amino acids. DNA for the CDR3: TGTGCCAGCAGCGCGGGACAGGGGGTGACTGGAAACACCATATATTTT. This codes for CASSAGQGVTGNTIYF.

This sequence joins TRBV25-1 and TRBJ1-2; D call uncertain. Germline V gene data show CDR1 as MGHDK and CDR2 as SYGVNS. CDR3 length equals 14 residues. The ends were cut back, 10 bases at V and 2 bases at J, with 17 bases in the middle. The CDR3 bases are TGTGCCACCTCATCGGGGATGGGGAACTATGGCTACACCTTC. Translating gives CATSSGMGNYGYTF.